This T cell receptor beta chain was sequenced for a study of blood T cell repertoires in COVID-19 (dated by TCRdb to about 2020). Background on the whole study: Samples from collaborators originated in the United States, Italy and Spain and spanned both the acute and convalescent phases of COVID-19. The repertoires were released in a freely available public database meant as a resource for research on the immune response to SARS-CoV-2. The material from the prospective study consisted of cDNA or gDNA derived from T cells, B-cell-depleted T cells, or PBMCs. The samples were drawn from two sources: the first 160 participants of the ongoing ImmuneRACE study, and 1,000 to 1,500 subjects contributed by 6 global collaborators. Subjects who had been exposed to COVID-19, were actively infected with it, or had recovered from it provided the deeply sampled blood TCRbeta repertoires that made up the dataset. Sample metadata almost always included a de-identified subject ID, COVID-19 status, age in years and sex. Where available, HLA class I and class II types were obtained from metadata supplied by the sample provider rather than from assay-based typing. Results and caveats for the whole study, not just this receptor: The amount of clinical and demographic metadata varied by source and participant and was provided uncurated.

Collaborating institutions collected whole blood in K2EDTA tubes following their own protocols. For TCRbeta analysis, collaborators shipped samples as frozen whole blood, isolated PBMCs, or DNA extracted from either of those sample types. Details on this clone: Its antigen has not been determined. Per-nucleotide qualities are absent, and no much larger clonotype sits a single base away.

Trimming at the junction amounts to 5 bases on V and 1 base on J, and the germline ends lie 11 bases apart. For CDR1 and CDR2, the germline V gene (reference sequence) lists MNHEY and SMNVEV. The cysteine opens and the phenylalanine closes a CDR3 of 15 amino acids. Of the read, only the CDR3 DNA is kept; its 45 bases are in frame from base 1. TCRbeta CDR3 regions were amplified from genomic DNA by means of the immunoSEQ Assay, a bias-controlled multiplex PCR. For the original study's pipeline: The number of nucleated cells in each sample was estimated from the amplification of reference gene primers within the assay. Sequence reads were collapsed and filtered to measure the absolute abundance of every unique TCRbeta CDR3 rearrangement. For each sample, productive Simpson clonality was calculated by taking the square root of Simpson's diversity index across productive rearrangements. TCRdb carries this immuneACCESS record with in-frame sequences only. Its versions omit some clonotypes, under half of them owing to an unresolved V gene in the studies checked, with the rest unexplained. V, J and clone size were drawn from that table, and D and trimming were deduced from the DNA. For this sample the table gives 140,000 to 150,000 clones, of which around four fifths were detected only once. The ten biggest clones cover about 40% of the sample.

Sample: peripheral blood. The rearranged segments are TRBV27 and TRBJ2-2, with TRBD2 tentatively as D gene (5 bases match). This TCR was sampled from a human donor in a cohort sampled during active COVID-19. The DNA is TGTGCCAGCAGTACCCGGACTGGGAACACCGGGGAGCTGTTTTTT. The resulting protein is CASSTRTGNTGELFF.